This T cell receptor beta chain was sequenced for a study of monozygotic twins with inflammatory bowel disease. Overall study results and limits: Those with IBD had lower TCRbeta diversity (inverse Simpson) than their healthy co-twins did. No distinction between different T cell subtypes was possible.

The CDR3 runs 16 residues. The germline V gene encodes CDR1 MNHEY and CDR2 SMNVEV (reference sequence). Nested PCRs (around 15 and 9 cycles, two total) were applied to TCRalpha and TCRbeta cDNA. TCRdb reprocessed the 5' RACE reads, with one entry per CDR3 protein and no DNA. This sample's table reports a few hundred thousand distinct CDR3 sequences. A note on this clonotype: What it binds is unknown.

This sequence originates from a human donor with ulcerative colitis or Crohn's disease, or a healthy co-twin of an affected twin (not recorded which). The material sequenced was blood. This chain connects TRBV27 to TRBJ1-2; the TCRdb call, TRBD1, lacks DNA for checking. The chain's CDR3 is CASAGTGSLSPYGYTF.